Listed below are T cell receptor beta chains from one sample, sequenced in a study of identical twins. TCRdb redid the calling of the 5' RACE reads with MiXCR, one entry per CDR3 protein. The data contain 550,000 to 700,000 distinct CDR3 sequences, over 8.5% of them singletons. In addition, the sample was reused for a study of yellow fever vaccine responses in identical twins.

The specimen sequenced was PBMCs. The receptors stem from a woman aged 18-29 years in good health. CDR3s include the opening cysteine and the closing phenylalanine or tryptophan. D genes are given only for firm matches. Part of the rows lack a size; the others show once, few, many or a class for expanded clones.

cdr3_aa: CASSLTGLNQPQHF
cdr3_nt: TGTGCCAGCAGTTTGACAGGGTTGAATCAGCCCCAGCATTTT
clone_size: -
v_call: TRBV12-3/TRBV12-4
d_call: TRBD1
j_call: TRBJ1-5

cdr3_aa: CASSLSVAGGSYEQYF
cdr3_nt: TGTGCCAGCAGCTTATCAGTAGCGGGAGGCTCCTACGAGCAGTACTTC
clone_size: -
v_call: TRBV7-9
d_call: TRBD2
j_call: TRBJ2-7

cdr3_aa: CASSHRLDNEQYF
cdr3_nt: TGTGCCAGCAGCCACAGGCTAGATAACGAGCAGTACTTC
clone_size: many
v_call: TRBV14
d_call: -
j_call: TRBJ2-7

cdr3_aa: CASSLRLADTNTGELFF
cdr3_nt: TGTGCCAGCAGCTTGCGACTAGCGGACACGAACACCGGGGAGCTGTTTTTT
clone_size: many
v_call: TRBV7-8
d_call: TRBD2
j_call: TRBJ2-2

cdr3_aa: CASSSPGSGSGDTQYF
cdr3_nt: TGTGCCAGCAGTTCCCCGGGGAGCGGGTCGGGAGATACGCAGTATTTT
clone_size: -
v_call: TRBV28
d_call: -
j_call: TRBJ2-3

cdr3_aa: CASSLEDAGELFF
cdr3_nt: TGCGCCAGCAGCTTGGAGGATGCCGGGGAGCTGTTTTTT
clone_size: few
v_call: TRBV5-1
d_call: -
j_call: TRBJ2-2

cdr3_aa: CASSYSSRNSNQPQHF
cdr3_nt: TGTGCCAGCAGTTACTCGTCCAGGAATAGCAATCAGCCCCAGCATTTT
clone_size: few
v_call: TRBV6-5
d_call: -
j_call: TRBJ1-5

cdr3_aa: CASSLTGQRQPQHF
cdr3_nt: TGTGCCAGCAGTTTAACGGGACAACGTCAGCCCCAGCATTTT
clone_size: few
v_call: TRBV12-3/TRBV12-4
d_call: -
j_call: TRBJ1-5

cdr3_aa: CSASGRMNTEAFF
cdr3_nt: TGCAGTGCTAGTGGACGGATGAACACTGAAGCTTTCTTT
clone_size: few
v_call: TRBV20-1
d_call: -
j_call: TRBJ1-1

cdr3_aa: CASRSGLAGNTDTQYF
cdr3_nt: TGTGCCAGCAGATCGGGACTAGCGGGGAACACAGATACGCAGTATTTT
clone_size: few
v_call: TRBV6-1
d_call: TRBD2
j_call: TRBJ2-3

cdr3_aa: CASSHQDNEQFF
cdr3_nt: TGTGCCAGCAGCCACCAAGACAATGAGCAGTTCTTC
clone_size: few
v_call: TRBV3-1
d_call: -
j_call: TRBJ2-1

cdr3_aa: CASIKTGPGLGEQFF
cdr3_nt: TGTGCCAGCATCAAAACAGGGCCCGGTTTGGGTGAGCAGTTCTTC
clone_size: -
v_call: TRBV5-5
d_call: -
j_call: TRBJ2-1

cdr3_aa: CASSSRQGWRETQYF
cdr3_nt: TGTGCCAGCAGTTCAAGACAGGGCTGGCGAGAGACCCAGTACTTC
clone_size: -
v_call: TRBV7-9
d_call: TRBD1
j_call: TRBJ2-5

cdr3_aa: CASSLGQGIYNEQFF
cdr3_nt: TGTGCCAGCAGCCTGGGGCAGGGAATCTACAATGAGCAGTTCTTC
clone_size: many
v_call: TRBV12-3/TRBV12-4
d_call: -
j_call: TRBJ2-1

cdr3_aa: CASSSGQGRYEQYF
cdr3_nt: TGTGCCAGTAGTTCGGGACAGGGCCGATATGAGCAGTACTTC
clone_size: -
v_call: TRBV19
d_call: TRBD1
j_call: TRBJ2-7